This entry features one T cell receptor beta chain sequence. The target antigen is unknown. This specimen belongs to a study of cytomegalovirus exposure and HLA in healthy donors. Across the study: An earlier analysis found 100 million or so unique TCR beta sequences from approximately 200 million T cells. Study-level points and caveats: In a later analysis, specific HLA alleles were associated with about 18,000 TCR beta sequences at a 0.05 false discovery rate. The authors listed 164 TCR beta chains as cytomegalovirus-associated. The authors considered a cluster of highly shared sequence variants likely to be a sequencing artifact.

PCR was performed using 60 Vbeta and 13 Jbeta primers. This table comes from immunoSEQ multiplex PCR, and its TCRdb copy is limited to in-frame clones, with some not included. The sample lists some 220,000 clones, about 80% occurring once. V shed 2 bases, J shed 4 bases, and the junction held 1 base outside the gene matches. CDR3 length: 15 residues. Germline CDR1 MNHEY, CDR2 SVGAGI. The specimen sequenced was PBMCs. The chain combines TRBV6-5 with TRBJ2-5; 13 positions agree with TRBD2. The receptor's source is a woman aged 55 to 70 in good health and CMV-seropositive. In nucleotides, the CDR3 is TGTGCCAGCAGTTACCGACTAGCGGGGGGAGAGACCCAGTACTTC. Translation: CASSYRLAGGETQYF.